The rows below give T cell receptor beta chains drawn from one sample of a study of T-cell memory formation after mild COVID-19. TCRdb reprocessed the 5' RACE reads via MiXCR and lists one record per CDR3 protein. The top ten clones hold around 12% of a sample with 470,000 or so distinct CDR3 sequences, approximately 23% of them seen once. Sequencing was performed on PBMCs or a T cell subset sorted from them (not recorded which). These receptors originate from an adult woman who had mild COVID-19 (a few samples of this study predate the infection). Cell type and time point are not known. Each CDR3 is given without its conserved first and last residue. Fields, in order: D gene, V gene, CDR3 protein. A D gene is named only where the DNA matches it firmly.

D gene: -; V gene: TRBV6-4; CDR3 protein: ASSEGPAPNEQF
D gene: -; V gene: TRBV24-1; CDR3 protein: ATSDPKAVSETQY
D gene: -; V gene: TRBV4-1; CDR3 protein: ASSLRTIEDTQY
D gene: -; V gene: TRBV21-1; CDR3 protein: ASNSTSGRASKNIQY
D gene: TRBD1; V gene: TRBV24-1; CDR3 protein: ATSDAGTGSLTDTQY
D gene: -; V gene: TRBV21-1; CDR3 protein: ASSKLVWDRGHTGELF
D gene: -; V gene: TRBV2; CDR3 protein: ASSSQGIATDKQY
D gene: TRBD1; V gene: TRBV19; CDR3 protein: ASSTPTGLNEKLF
D gene: -; V gene: TRBV4-3; CDR3 protein: ASSFGRGHLNEQF
D gene: -; V gene: TRBV5-1; CDR3 protein: ASSHHTGTPLSYEQY
D gene: -; V gene: TRBV6-2/TRBV6-3; CDR3 protein: ASSRASSHNEQF
D gene: -; V gene: TRBV12-3/TRBV12-4; CDR3 protein: ASSLAGAHYEQY
D gene: TRBD2; V gene: TRBV6-2/TRBV6-3; CDR3 protein: ASAGLAAGELF
D gene: -; V gene: TRBV19; CDR3 protein: ASSKGASINEQF
D gene: TRBD2; V gene: TRBV18; CDR3 protein: ASSPGLSEEQY
D gene: -; V gene: TRBV20-1; CDR3 protein: SATDGRENQPQH
D gene: -; V gene: TRBV15; CDR3 protein: AITGGGITDTQY
D gene: TRBD2; V gene: TRBV6-2/TRBV6-3; CDR3 protein: ASSYDGLAGSYEQY
D gene: -; V gene: TRBV29-1; CDR3 protein: SVGKDHYEQY
D gene: -; V gene: TRBV15; CDR3 protein: ATSRDVGAEAF